This T cell receptor (beta chain) was found in a study of beta chain features in type 1 diabetes. For the study at large: The patients were much like the healthy donors in age, gender and cell yields.

The CDR3 runs to 12 residues. Germline CDR1 and CDR2: GTSNPN and SVGIG (reference sequence). Deletions cut 1 base from V and 8 bases from J, with 11 bases between. Only a few counts were recorded for this clone. The whole isolated RNA underwent reverse transcription, so sequencing captured expressed TCRB transcripts. The protocol was immunoSEQ multiplex PCR, while the TCRdb copy is restricted to in-frame clones and leaves out a portion. The data hold roughly 610,000 clones, with 15% to 17% observed a single time. It was one heparinised blood draw, averaging approximately 100 mL, that each donor gave. CD4+ naive, central memory, regulatory and stem cell-like memory subsets were isolated by sorting on CD45RO/CCR7/CD25/CD127/CD95/CD27. The purity of all sorted populations exceeded 98%.

Sequences were obtained from naive CD4+ T cells from blood. This chain connects TRBV30 to TRBJ1-2; the D is unclear. This clonotype was obtained from a man between 18 and 29 years old in good health. The CDR3 region is CAWSARHGGYTF. The CDR3 bases are TGTGCCTGGAGTGCCCGACACGGCGGCTACACCTTC.